The source of this T cell receptor beta chain is a study of beta chain features in type 1 diabetes. Points from the study as a whole: Among patients, naive, central memory and Treg TCRB repertoires appeared more similar than among healthy donors. There was a possibility that cDNA sequencing over-represented cells with high TCR expression.

Germline lookup yields CDR1 MDHEN and CDR2 SYDVKM. V dropped 3 bases and J dropped 2 bases, with 5 bases sitting between them. This CDR3 spans 12 amino acids. Of the isolated RNA, all was reverse transcribed, and so the sequenced material was expressed TCRB transcripts. TCRdb's copy holds only in-frame clones and misses some; the assay was immunoSEQ multiplex PCR. The sample yields 310,000 or so clones, approximately 11% seen once. A word on this clone: Its antigen is not identified.

The sequence derives from a woman aged 25 to 39 in good health. Sequenced sample: naive CD4+ T cells from blood. The chain has TRBV28 and TRBJ2-7, with D hard to call. The CDR3 DNA reads TGTGCCAGCAGTTTGTCAACCTACGAGCAGTACTTC. Protein sequence: CASSLSTYEQYF.